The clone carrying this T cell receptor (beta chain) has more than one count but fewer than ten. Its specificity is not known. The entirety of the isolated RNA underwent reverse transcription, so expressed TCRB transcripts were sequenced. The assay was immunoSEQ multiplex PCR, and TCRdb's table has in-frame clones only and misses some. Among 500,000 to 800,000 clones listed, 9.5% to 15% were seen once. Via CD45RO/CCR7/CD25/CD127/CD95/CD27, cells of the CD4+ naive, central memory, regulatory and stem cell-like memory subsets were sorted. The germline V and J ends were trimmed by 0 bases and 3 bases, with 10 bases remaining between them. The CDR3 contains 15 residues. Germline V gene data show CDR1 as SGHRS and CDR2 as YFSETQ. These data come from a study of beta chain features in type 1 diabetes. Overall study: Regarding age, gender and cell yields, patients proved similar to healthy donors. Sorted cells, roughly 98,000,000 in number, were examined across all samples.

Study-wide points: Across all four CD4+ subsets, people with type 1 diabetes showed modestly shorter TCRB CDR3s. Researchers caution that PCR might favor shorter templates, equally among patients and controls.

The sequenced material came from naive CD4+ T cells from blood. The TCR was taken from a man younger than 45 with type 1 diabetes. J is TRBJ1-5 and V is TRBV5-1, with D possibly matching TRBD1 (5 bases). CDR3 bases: TGCGCCAGCAGCTTGGCGGGGGAACCCAATCAGCCCCAGCATTTT. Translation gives CASSLAGEPNQPQHF.